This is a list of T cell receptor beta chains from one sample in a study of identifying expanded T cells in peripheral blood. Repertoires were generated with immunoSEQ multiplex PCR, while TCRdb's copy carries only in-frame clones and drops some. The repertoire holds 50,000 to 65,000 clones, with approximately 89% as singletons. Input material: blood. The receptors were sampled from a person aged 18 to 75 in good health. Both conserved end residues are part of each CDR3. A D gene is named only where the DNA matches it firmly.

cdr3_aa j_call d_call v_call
CASSIKLSSEQFF TRBJ2-1 - TRBV19
CASSFERSTDTQYF TRBJ2-3 - TRBV27
CASSLRQGALTDTQYF TRBJ2-3 - TRBV4-1
CASSLPASGYEQYF TRBJ2-7 TRBD2 TRBV2
CASSEGGAEAFF TRBJ1-1 TRBD1 TRBV9
CASSYSTGGNYGYTF TRBJ1-2 TRBD1 TRBV6-5
CSAGWTGGNGELFF TRBJ2-2 TRBD1 TRBV29-1
CASSGRKFRAVSTDTQYF TRBJ2-3 - TRBV9
CASGAGGTYEQYF TRBJ2-7 TRBD2 TRBV6-1
CAGRTAEKLFF TRBJ1-4 - TRBV28
CASSSPISPKAFF TRBJ1-1 - TRBV7-9
CASSYRRGTLNEQYF TRBJ2-7 - TRBV6-6
CASSSSGTLNTEAFF TRBJ1-1 - TRBV5-1
CASRDRGYNQPQHF TRBJ1-5 TRBD1 TRBV6-1